These 19 T cell receptor beta chains were all obtained from the same sample, sequenced in a study of blood T cell repertoires in COVID-19. Method: immunoSEQ multiplex PCR; TCRdb's copy keeps in-frame clones and lacks some. The sample includes more than 95,000 clones, 86% of them seen just once. The sequenced sample was peripheral blood. Receptors were obtained from a man between 65 and 85 years old who had recovered from COVID-19.

The J gene is TRBJ1-1, the V gene TRBV6-1; a possible D gene is TRBD1 (5 bases). Trimming removed 3 bases at V and 1 base at J, with 12 bases between. CDR1 is MNHNS and CDR2 is SASEGT in the germline V gene. The CDR3 extends over 15 amino acids. Written as DNA, the CDR3 is TGTGCCAGCAGTGATTCAGGGCTGTCGAACACTGAAGCTTTCTTT. Translation gives CASSDSGLSNTEAFF.

The chain employs TRBV6-5 and TRBJ1-1; D unclear. V was trimmed by 6 bases and J by 4 bases, leaving 15 bases between them. The CDR3 consists of 14 residues. The V gene's germline CDR1 is MNHEY and CDR2 SVGAGI. CDR3 DNA: TGTGCCAGCAGGCGATATCGAACGGGCACTGAAGCTTTCTTT. Translation gives CASRRYRTGTEAFF.

The J gene is TRBJ2-3, the V gene TRBV5-1, with 9 bases aligning to TRBD1. Germline CDR1 SGHRS, CDR2 YFSETQ. The CDR3 is 17 residues long. J lost 5 bases, V lost 0 bases, and 10 bases had no gene match. In DNA, the CDR3 is TGCGCCAGCAGCTTGGGTAACTCGGGACAGGGCCGAGATACGCAGTATTTT. Its translation: CASSLGNSGQGRDTQYF.

V and J are TRBV7-9 and TRBJ1-1; TRBD1 aligns across 8 bases. After removal of 5 bases from V and 0 bases from J, the junction contained 8 bases not matched to a gene. The CDR3 loop spans 16 amino acids. Germline-derived CDR1 and CDR2 are SEHNR and FQNEAQ (reference sequence). CDR3 protein: CASSSRQGMMNTEAFF. DNA of the CDR3: TGTGCCAGCAGCAGCCGACAGGGGATGATGAACACTGAAGCTTTCTTT.

J is TRBJ2-7 and V is TRBV28, with 9 bases lining up with TRBD1. Trimming took 6 bases from V and 5 from J; bases not matched to a gene: 8. CDR3 size: 14 residues. Germline CDR1 and CDR2: MDHEN and SYDVKM. CDR3 loop: CASRQPGQGDEQYF. As DNA, the CDR3 is TGTGCCAGCAGGCAACCGGGACAGGGTGACGAGCAGTACTTC.

The chain recombines TRBV5-1 with TRBJ1-2; D might be TRBD1 (5 bases). The CDR3 covers 14 residues. Trimming stripped 3 bases from V and 3 bases from J, with 12 bases between. Germline V CDR1 and CDR2: SGHRS, YFSETQ. The DNA of the CDR3 is TGCGCCAGCAGCTCGGGGCGGGGCCACTATGGCTACACCTTC. This translates into CASSSGRGHYGYTF.

CDR3 sequence: CASSLAGTGNSNEQFF. As DNA, the CDR3 is TGTGCCAGCAGCCTCGCCGGGACAGGTAATTCCAATGAGCAGTTCTTC. The V gene is TRBV5-4, the J gene TRBJ2-1; 8 bases fit TRBD1. Germline lookup yields CDR1 SGHNT and CDR2 YYREEE (reference sequence). The CDR3 is 16 amino acids. Trimming took 4 bases from V and 6 from J; bases not matched to a gene: 12. The full variable domain, rest sourced from reference TRBV5-4 and TRBJ2-1, is ETGVTQSPTHLIKTRGQQVTLRCSSQSGHNTVSWYQQALGQGPQFIFQYYREEENGRGNFPPRFSGLQFPNYSSELNVNALELDDSALYLCASSLAGTGNSNEQFFGPGTRLTVL.

This chain uses TRBV28 with TRBJ1-2, with D possibly TRBD1 on 5 matching bases. The germline V gene encodes CDR1 MDHEN and CDR2 SYDVKM. The CDR3 extends over 16 amino acids. V was clipped by 7 bases and J by 8 bases, with 26 bases between them. The DNA for the CDR3 is TGTGCCAGCAAACCCTCCCCGGGGGGGACCAGGTACGGCTACACCTTC. Protein sequence: CASKPSPGGTRYGYTF.

The chain employs TRBV28 and TRBJ2-1, with D possibly being TRBD2 (7 bases). CDR1 MDHEN and CDR2 SYDVKM come from the germline V gene. The CDR3 covers 15 residues. The V gene lost 7 bases and the J gene lost 9 bases, with 22 bases spanning the gap. The CDR3 loop reads CASTPYGGRKGEQFF. DNA for the CDR3: TGTGCCAGCACCCCTTACGGGGGGCGAAAGGGTGAGCAGTTCTTC.

The rearrangement uses TRBV15 and TRBJ2-7; possibly TRBD1 for D (6 bases). Germline V gene lookup returns CDR1 LNHNV and CDR2 YYDKDF (reference sequence). The CDR3 is made up of 14 amino acids. With 2 bases removed from V and 2 bases from J, the gap between germline ends came to 10 bases. CDR3 loop: CATSRLGQPYEQYF. The CDR3, as DNA: TGTGCCACCAGCAGATTAGGACAGCCCTACGAGCAGTACTTC.

This sequence joins TRBV2 and TRBJ1-2; unclear D gene. The CDR3 is 13 residues long. V was shortened by 3 bases and J by 7 bases, with 12 bases between the two germline ends. Germline loops: CDR1 SNHLY, CDR2 FYNNEI. The CDR3 DNA reads TGTGCCAGCAGTGAGGGCCCCTGGTTTGGCTACACCTTC. Amino acid sequence: CASSEGPWFGYTF. Filled out from reference TRBV2 and TRBJ1-2, the complete variable domain reads EPEVTQTPSHQVTQMGQEVILRCVPISNHLYFYWYRQILGQKVEFLVSFYNNEISEKSEIFDDQFSVERPDGSNFTLKIRSTKLEDSAMYFCASSEGPWFGYTFGSGTRLTVV.

Here the CDR3 reads CASTPAGSTYEQYF. The CDR3 DNA sequence: TGTGCCAGCACCCCGGCCGGGAGTACCTACGAGCAGTACTTC. The chain links TRBV28 to TRBJ2-7, with a tentative D call TRBD2 (6 bases). This CDR3 comprises 14 residues. V lost 7 bases to trimming and J lost 2 bases, with 15 bases between them. Germline lookup yields CDR1 MDHEN and CDR2 SYDVKM.

CDR3 sequence (DNA): TGTGCCTGGAGTGGGAGGGTGAGCGGGAGGGCCCCAAAGACCCAGTACTTC. Its protein is CAWSGRVSGRAPKTQYF. The V gene is TRBV30, the J gene TRBJ2-5, with 10 nucleotides matching TRBD2. This CDR3 contains 17 residues. CDR1 is GTSNPN, CDR2 SVGIG, per germline (reference sequence). With V trimmed by 1 base and J by 6 bases, 14 bases remained unmatched.

The chain recombines TRBV19 with TRBJ1-2; no firm D call. The CDR3 covers 11 residues. Trimming pared 6 bases from V and 5 bases from J, leaving 7 bases between. Germline values: CDR1 LNHDA, CDR2 SQIVND (reference sequence). The CDR3 here is CASSHGYGYTF. CDR3 sequence (DNA): TGTGCCAGTAGCCACGGGTATGGCTACACCTTC.

The gene calls are TRBV27 and TRBJ2-6, with 11 bases aligning to TRBD1. CDR1 and CDR2 from the germline V gene are MNHEY and SMNVEV (reference sequence). CDR3 size: 16 residues. Trimming removed 6 bases from V and 2 bases from J; junction bases left unmatched: 3. The CDR3 nucleotides read TGTGCCAGCAGAAGGACAGGGGGCGCTGGGGCCAACGTCCTGACTTTC. This sequence encodes CASRRTGGAGANVLTF. Supplemented by reference TRBV27 and TRBJ2-6, the full variable domain reads EAQVTQNPRYLITVTGKKLTVTCSQNMNHEYMSWYRQDPGLGLRQIYYSMNVEVTDKGDVPEGYKVSRKEKRNFPLILESPSPNQTSLYFCASRRTGGAGANVLTFGAGSRLTVL.

The chain combines TRBV3-1 (or the pseudogene TRBV3-2) with TRBJ1-3; a possible D gene is TRBD1 (5 bases). The CDR3 sequence is 13 residues long. CDR1 and CDR2 from the germline V gene are LGHDT and YNNKEL (reference sequence). V was shortened by 6 bases and J by 7 bases, with 13 bases between the two germline ends. CDR3 bases: TGTGCCAGCAGTCCCCCAGGGCAGAACACCATATATTTT. It encodes CASSPPGQNTIYF.

The chain uses TRBV4-1 and TRBJ1-3, with TRBD1 matching over 7 bases. The CDR3 loop spans 15 amino acids. CDR1 MGHRA and CDR2 YSYEKL come from the germline V gene. V trimming: 4 bases; J trimming: 3 bases; junction bases outside the gene matches: 6. CDR3: CASSRQGGDGNTIYF. The CDR3 DNA sequence: TGCGCCAGCAGCCGACAGGGTGGAGATGGAAACACCATATATTTT.

This chain links TRBV5-6 with TRBJ1-3; D gene uncertain. Germline CDR1 and CDR2: SGHDT and YYEEEE. The V gene lost 0 bases and the J gene lost 0 bases, with 4 bases spanning the gap. This CDR3 comprises 14 residues. The CDR3 bases are TGTGCCAGCAGCTTGGGCTACTCTGGAAACACCATATATTTT. This translates into CASSLGYSGNTIYF.

The gene calls are TRBV6-2 or TRBV6-3 and TRBJ1-6; 9 bases are shared with TRBD1. V shed 5 bases, J shed 8 bases, and the junction held 1 base outside the gene matches. The CDR3 has 13 residues. Germline CDR1 and CDR2: MNHEY and SVGEGT. CDR3 bases: TGTGCCAGCAGTGGACAGGGGCATTCACCCCTCCACTTT. This translates into CASSGQGHSPLHF.